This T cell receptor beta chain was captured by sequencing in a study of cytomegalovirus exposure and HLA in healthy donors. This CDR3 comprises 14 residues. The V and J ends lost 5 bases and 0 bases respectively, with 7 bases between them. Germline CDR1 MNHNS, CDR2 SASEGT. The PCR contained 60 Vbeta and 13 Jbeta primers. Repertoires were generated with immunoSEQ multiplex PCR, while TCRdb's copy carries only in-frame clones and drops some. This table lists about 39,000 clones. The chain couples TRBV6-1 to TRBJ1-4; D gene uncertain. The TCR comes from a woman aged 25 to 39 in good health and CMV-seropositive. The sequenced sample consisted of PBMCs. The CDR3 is CASSQITTNEKLFF. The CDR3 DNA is TGTGCCAGCAGTCAGATTACAACTAATGAAAAACTGTTTTTT.